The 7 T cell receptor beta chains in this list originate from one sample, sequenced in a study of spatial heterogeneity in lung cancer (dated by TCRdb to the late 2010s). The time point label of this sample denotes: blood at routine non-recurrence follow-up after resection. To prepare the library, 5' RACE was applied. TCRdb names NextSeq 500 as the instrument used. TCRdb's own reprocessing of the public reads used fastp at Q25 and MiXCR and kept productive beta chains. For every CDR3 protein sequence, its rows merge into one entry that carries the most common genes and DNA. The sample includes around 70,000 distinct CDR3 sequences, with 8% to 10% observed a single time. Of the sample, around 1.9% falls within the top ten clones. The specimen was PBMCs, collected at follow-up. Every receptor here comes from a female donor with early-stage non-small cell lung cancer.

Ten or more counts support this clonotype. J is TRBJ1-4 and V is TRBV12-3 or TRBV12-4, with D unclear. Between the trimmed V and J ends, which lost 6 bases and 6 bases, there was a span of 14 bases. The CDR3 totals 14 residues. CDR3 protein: CASSFARLDEKLFF. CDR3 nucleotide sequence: TGTGCCAGCAGCTTCGCACGCTTGGATGAAAAACTGTTTTTT.

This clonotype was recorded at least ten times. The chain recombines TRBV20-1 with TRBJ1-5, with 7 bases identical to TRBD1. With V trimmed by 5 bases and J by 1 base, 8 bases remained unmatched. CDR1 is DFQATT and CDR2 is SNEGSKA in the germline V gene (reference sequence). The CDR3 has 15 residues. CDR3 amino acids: CSARDSGESNQPQHF. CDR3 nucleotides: TGCAGTGCTCGGGACAGCGGAGAAAGCAATCAGCCCCAGCATTTT.

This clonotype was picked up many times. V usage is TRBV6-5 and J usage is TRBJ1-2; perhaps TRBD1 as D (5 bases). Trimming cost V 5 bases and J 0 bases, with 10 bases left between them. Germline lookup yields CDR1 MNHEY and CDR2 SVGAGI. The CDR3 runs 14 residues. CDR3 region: CASSPQGTNYGYTF. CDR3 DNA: TGTGCCAGCAGTCCTCAGGGTACTAACTATGGCTACACCTTC.

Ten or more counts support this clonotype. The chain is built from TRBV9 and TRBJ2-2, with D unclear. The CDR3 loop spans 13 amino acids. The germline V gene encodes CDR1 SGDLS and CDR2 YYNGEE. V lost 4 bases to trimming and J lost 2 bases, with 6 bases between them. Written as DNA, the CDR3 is TGTGCCAGCAGCCAACCCAACACCGGGGAGCTGTTTTTT. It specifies CASSQPNTGELFF.

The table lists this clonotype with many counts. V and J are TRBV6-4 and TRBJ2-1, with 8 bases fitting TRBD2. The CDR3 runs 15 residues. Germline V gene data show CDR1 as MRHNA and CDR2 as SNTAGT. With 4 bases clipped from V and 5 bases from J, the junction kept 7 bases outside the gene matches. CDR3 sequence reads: CASSANPGGHNEQFF. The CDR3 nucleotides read TGTGCCAGCAGTGCCAATCCGGGGGGGCACAATGAGCAGTTCTTC.

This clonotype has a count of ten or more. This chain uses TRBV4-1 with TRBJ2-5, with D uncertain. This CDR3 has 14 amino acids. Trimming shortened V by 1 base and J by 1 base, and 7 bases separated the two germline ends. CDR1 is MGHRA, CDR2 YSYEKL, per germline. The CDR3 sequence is CASSQGLVQETQYF. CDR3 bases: TGCGCCAGCAGCCAAGGTTTGGTCCAAGAGACCCAGTACTTC.

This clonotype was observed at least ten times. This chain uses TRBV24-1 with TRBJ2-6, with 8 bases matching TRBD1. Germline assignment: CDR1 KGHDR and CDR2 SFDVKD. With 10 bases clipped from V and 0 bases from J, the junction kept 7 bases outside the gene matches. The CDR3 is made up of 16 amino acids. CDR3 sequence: CATYGQGRSGANVLTF. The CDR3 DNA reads TGTGCCACATACGGACAGGGCCGCTCTGGGGCCAACGTCCTGACTTTC.